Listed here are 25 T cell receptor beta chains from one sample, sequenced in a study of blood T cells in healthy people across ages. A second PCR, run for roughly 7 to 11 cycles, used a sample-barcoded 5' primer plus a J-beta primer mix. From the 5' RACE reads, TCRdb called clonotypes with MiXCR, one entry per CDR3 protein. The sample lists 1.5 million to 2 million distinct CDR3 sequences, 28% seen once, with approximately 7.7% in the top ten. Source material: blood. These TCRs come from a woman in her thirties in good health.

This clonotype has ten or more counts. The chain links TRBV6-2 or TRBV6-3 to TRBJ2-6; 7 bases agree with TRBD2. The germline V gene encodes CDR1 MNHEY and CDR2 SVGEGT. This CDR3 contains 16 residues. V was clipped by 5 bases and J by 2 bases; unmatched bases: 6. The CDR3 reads CASSPGGTTGANVLTF. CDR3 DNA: TGTGCCAGCAGTCCGGGGGGTACTACTGGGGCCAACGTCCTGACTTTC.

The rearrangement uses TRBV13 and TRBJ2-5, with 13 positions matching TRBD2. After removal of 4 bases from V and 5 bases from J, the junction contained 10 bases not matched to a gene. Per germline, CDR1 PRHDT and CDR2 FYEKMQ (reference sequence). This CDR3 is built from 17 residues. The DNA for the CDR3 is TGTGCCAGCAGCTCCCTCACTAGCGGGGGGGCCGATGAGACCCAGTACTTC. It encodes CASSSLTSGGADETQYF.

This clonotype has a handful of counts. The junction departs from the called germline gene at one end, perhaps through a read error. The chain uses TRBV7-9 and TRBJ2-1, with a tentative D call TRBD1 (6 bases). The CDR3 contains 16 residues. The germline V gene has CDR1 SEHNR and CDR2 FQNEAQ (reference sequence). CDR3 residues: CANSSNRALSYNGQFF. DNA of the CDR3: TGTGCCAACAGCTCAAACAGGGCCCTCTCCTACAATGGGCAGTTCTTC.

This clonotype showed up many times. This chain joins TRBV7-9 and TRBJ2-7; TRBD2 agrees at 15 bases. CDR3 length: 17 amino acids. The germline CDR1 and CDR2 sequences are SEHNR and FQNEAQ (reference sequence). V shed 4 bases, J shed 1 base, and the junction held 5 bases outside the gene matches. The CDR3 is CASSSGLAGGLSYEQYF. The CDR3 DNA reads TGTGCCAGCAGCTCGGGACTAGCGGGAGGACTTTCCTACGAGCAGTACTTC.

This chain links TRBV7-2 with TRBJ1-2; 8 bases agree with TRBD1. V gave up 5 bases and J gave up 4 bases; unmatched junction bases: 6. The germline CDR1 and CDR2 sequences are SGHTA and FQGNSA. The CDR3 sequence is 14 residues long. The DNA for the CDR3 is TGTGCCAGCAGCAAGACAGGGGTACGCTATGGCTACACCTTC. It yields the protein CASSKTGVRYGYTF.

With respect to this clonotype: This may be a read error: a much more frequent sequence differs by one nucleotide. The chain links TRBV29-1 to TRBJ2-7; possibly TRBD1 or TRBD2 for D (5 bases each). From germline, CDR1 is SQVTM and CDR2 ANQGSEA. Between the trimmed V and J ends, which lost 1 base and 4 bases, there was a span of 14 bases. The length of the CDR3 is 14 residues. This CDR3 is CSVEGSGQTYEQYF. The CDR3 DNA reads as TGCAGCGTTGAAGGATCGGGGCAGACGTACGAGCAGTACTTC.

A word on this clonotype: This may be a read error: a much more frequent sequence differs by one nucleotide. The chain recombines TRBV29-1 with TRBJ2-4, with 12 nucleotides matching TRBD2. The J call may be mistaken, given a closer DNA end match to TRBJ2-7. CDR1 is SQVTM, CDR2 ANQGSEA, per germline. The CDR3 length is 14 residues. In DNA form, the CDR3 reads TGCAGCGCCCCTGGACTAGCGGGAATAAGCGAGCAGTACTTC. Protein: CSAPGLAGISEQYF.

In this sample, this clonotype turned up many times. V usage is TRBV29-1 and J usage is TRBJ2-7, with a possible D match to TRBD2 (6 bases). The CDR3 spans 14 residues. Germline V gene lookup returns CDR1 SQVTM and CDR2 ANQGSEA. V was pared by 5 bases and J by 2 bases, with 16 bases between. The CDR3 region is CSVSIRDFPYEQYF. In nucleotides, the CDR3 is TGCAGCGTTTCAATCCGGGACTTCCCCTACGAGCAGTACTTC.

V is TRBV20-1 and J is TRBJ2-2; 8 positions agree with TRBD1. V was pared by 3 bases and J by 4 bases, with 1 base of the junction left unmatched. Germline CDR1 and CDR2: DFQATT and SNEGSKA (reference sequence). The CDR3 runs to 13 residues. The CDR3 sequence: CSASGQGTGELFF. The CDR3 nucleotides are TGCAGTGCTAGCGGACAGGGCACCGGGGAGCTGTTTTTT.

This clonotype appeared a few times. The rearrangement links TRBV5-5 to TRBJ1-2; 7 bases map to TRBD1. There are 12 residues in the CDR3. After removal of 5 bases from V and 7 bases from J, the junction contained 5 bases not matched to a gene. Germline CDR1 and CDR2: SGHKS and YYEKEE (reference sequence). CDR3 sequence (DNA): TGTGCCAGCAGTTATAACAGGGGTGGCTACACCTTC. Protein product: CASSYNRGGYTF.

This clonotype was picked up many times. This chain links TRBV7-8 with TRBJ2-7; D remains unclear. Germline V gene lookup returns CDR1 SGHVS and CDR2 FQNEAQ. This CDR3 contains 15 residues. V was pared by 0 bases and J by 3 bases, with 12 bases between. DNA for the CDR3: TGTGCCAGCAGCTTAGCGTTTCTTGGCGGCTACGAGCAGTACTTC. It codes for CASSLAFLGGYEQYF.

As DNA, the CDR3 is TGTGCCAGCAAGAAGACTAGGGAGCAGGGGACCCAGTACTTC. This translates into CASKKTREQGTQYF. The chain links TRBV7-2 to TRBJ2-5; D might be TRBD2 (6 bases). From germline, CDR1 is SGHTA and CDR2 FQGNSA. Trimming shortened V by 7 bases and J by 7 bases, and 19 bases separated the two germline ends. The CDR3 contains 14 residues.

The CDR3 DNA is TGTGCCAGCAGCCCCATAGGACGCGAGACCCAGTTCTTC. Translation: CASSPIGRETQFF. The chain employs TRBV12-3 or TRBV12-4 and TRBJ2-1, with D hard to call. The CDR3 loop spans 13 amino acids. The germline V and J ends were trimmed by 6 bases and 13 bases, with 19 bases remaining between them.

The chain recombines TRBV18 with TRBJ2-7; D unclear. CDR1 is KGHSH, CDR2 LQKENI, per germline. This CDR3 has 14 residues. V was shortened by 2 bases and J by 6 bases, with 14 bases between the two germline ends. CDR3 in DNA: TGTGCCAGCTCACCAGGAGCCCCAAGGGCCGAGCAGTACTTC. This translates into CASSPGAPRAEQYF. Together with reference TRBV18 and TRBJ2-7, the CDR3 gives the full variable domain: NAGVMQNPRHLVRRRGQEARLRCSPMKGHSHVYWYRQLPEEGLKFMVYLQKENIIDESGMPKERFSAEFPKEGPSILRIQQVVRGDSAAYFCASSPGAPRAEQYFGPGTRLTVT.

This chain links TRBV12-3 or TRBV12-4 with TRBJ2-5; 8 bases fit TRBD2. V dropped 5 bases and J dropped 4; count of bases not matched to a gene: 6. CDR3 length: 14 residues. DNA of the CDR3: TGTGCCAGCAGTCGGGCGGGGGGCTCAGAGACCCAGTACTTC. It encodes CASSRAGGSETQYF.

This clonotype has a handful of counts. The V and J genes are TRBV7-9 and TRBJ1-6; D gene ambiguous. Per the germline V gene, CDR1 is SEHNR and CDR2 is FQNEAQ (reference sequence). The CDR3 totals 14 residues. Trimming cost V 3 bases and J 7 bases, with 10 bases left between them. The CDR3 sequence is CASSFDPRNSPLHF. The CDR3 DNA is TGTGCCAGCAGCTTCGATCCCAGGAATTCACCCCTCCACTTT.

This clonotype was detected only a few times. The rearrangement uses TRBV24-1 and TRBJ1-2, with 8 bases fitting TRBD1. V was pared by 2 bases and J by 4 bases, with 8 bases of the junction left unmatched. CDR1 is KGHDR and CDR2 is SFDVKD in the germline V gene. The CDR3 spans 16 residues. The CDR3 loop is CATSDSPRTGSYGYTF. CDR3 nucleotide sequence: TGTGCCACCAGTGATTCCCCTCGGACAGGGAGCTATGGCTACACCTTC.

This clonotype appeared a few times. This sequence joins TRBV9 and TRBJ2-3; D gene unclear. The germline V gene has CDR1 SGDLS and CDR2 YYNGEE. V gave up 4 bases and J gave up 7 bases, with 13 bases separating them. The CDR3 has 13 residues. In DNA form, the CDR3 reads TGTGCCAGCAGCCTTCAATTAGAACATACGCAGTATTTT. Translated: CASSLQLEHTQYF.

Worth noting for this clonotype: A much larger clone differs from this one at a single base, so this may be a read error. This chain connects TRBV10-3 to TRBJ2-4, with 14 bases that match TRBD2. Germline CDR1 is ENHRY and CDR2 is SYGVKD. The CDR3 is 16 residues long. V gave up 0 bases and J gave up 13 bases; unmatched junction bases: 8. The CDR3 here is CAISESGLAGDNEQYF. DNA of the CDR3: TGTGCCATCAGTGAGTCGGGACTAGCGGGAGACAATGAGCAGTACTTC.

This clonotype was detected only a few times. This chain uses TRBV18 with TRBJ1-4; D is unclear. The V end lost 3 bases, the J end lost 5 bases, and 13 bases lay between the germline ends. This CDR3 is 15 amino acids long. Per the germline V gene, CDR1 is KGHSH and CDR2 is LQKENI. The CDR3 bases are TGTGCCAGCTCACCGCCGTTCTTCTCCAATGAAAAACTGTTTTTT. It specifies CASSPPFFSNEKLFF.

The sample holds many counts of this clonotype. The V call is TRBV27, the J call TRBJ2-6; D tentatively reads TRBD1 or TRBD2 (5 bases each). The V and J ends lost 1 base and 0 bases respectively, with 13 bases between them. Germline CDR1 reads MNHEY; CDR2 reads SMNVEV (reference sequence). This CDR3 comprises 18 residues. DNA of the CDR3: TGTGCCAGCAGTTTATATGGGACCGTAGGCTCTGGGGCCAACGTCCTGACTTTC. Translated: CASSLYGTVGSGANVLTF.

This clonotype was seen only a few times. CDR3 sequence (DNA): TGTGCCAGCAGCGGCAGGGTCGGGAATGAGCAGTTCTTC. Translated: CASSGRVGNEQFF. V and J are TRBV9 and TRBJ2-1; weak D call: TRBD1 (5 bases). CDR3 size: 13 residues. In germline, CDR1 is SGDLS, CDR2 YYNGEE. Trimming removed 3 bases from V and 7 bases from J, with 11 bases in between. The full variable domain, with the rest looked up from reference TRBV9 and TRBJ2-1, is DSGVTQTPKHLITATGQRVTLRCSPRSGDLSVYWYQQSLDQGLQFLIQYYNGEERAKGNILERFSAQQFPDLHSELNLSSLELGDSALYFCASSGRVGNEQFFGPGTRLTVL.

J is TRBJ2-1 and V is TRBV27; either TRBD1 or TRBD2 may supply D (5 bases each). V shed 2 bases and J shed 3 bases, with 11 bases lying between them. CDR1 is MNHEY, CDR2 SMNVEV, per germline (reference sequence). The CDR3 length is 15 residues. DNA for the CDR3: TGTGCCAGCAGTTTAGGGGGTACGATCTACAATGAGCAGTTCTTC. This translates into CASSLGGTIYNEQFF.

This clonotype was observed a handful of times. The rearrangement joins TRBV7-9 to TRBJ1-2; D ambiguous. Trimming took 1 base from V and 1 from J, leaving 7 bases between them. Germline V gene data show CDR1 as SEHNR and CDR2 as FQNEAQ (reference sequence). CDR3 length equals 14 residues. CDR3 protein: CASSLGSFNYGYTF. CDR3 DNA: TGTGCCAGCAGCTTAGGCAGCTTTAACTATGGCTACACCTTC.

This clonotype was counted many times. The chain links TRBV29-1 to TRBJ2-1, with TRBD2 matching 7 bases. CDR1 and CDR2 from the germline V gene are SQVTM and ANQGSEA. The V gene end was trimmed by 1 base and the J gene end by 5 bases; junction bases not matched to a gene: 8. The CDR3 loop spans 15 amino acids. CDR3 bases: TGCAGCGTTGAAGTCCGGCTAGCGGCAGACAATGAGCAGTTCTTC. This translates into CSVEVRLAADNEQFF.